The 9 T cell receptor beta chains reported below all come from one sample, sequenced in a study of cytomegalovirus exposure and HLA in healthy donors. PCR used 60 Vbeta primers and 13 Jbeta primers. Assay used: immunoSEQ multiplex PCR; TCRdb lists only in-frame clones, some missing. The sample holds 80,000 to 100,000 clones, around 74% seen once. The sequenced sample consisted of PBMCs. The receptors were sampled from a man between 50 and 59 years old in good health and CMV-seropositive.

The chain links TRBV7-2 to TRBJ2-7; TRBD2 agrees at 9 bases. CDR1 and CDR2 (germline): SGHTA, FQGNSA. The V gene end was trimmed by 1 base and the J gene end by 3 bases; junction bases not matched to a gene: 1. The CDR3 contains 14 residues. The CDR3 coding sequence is TGTGCCAGCAGCTTAGTAGCGGGGGACTACGAGCAGTACTTC. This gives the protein CASSLVAGDYEQYF. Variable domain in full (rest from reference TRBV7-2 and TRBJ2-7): GAGVSQSPSNKVTEKGKDVELRCDPISGHTALYWYRQSLGQGLEFLIYFQGNSAPDKSGLPSDRFSAERTGGSVSTLTIQRTQQEDSAVYLCASSLVAGDYEQYFGPGTRLTVT.

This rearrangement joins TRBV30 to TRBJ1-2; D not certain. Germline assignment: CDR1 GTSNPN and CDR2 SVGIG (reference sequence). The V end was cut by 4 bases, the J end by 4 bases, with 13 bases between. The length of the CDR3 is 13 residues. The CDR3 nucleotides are TGTGCCTGGAACCGGGGTGAGAGCTATGGCTACACCTTC. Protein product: CAWNRGESYGYTF.

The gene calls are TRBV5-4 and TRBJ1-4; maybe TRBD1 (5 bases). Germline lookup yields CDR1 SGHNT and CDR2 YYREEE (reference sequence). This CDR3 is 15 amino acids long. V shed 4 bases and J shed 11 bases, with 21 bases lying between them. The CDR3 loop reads CASSPNGGAGSKLFF. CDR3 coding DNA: TGTGCCAGCAGCCCCAATGGAGGGGCAGGGAGCAAACTGTTTTTT. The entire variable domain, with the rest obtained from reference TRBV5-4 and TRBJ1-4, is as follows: ETGVTQSPTHLIKTRGQQVTLRCSSQSGHNTVSWYQQALGQGPQFIFQYYREEENGRGNFPPRFSGLQFPNYSSELNVNALELDDSALYLCASSPNGGAGSKLFFGSGTQLSVL.

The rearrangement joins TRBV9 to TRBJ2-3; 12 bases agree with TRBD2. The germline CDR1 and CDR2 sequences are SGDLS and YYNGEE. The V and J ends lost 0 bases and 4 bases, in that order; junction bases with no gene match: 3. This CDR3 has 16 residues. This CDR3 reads CASSVVLAGGPDTQYF. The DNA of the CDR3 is TGTGCCAGCAGCGTAGTGCTAGCGGGGGGGCCAGATACGCAGTATTTT.

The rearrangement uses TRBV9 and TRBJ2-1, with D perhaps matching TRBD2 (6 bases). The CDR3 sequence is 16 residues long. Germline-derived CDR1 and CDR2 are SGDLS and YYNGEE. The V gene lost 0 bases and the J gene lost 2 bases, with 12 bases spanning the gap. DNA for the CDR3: TGTGCCAGCAGCGTAGGGTCCGGGGGAACCTACAATGAGCAGTTCTTC. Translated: CASSVGSGGTYNEQFF.

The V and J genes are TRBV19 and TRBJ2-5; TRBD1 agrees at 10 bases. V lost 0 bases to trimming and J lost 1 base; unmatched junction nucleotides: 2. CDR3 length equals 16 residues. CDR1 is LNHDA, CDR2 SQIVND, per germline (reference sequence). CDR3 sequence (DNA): TGTGCCAGTAGTATAGAAGGGACAGGGGTCCAAGAGACCCAGTACTTC. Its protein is CASSIEGTGVQETQYF.

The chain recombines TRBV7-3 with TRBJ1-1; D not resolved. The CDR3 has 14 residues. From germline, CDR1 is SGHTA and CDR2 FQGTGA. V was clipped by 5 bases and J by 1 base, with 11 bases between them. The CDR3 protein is CASSQRGGNTEAFF. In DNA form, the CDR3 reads TGTGCCAGCAGCCAGCGAGGCGGGAACACTGAAGCTTTCTTT.

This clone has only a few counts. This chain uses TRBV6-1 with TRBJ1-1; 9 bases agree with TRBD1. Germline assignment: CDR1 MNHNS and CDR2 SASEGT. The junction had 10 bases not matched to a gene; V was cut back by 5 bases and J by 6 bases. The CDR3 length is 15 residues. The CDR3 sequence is CASSSWGDRVPEAFF. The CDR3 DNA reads TGTGCCAGCAGTTCCTGGGGGGACAGGGTGCCTGAAGCTTTCTTT.

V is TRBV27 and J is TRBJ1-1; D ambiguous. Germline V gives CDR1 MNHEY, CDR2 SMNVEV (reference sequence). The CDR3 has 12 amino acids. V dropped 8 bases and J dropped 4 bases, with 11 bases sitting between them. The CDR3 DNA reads TGTGCCAGCTCATCGGTTCGCACTGAAGCTTTCTTT. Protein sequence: CASSSVRTEAFF.